This T cell receptor (beta chain) was sequenced for a study of identical twins. In this sample, this clonotype turned up once. Its matching antigen is unknown. Carrying unique molecular identifiers, the cDNA also gained a universal primer site through template switching. TCRdb re-called the 5' RACE reads with MiXCR, one entry per CDR3 protein. The sample lists approximately 410,000 distinct CDR3 sequences, less than 20% seen once, with around 12% in the top ten. The study's findings and limits: There were fewer insertions in abundant cord blood beta clonotypes, but memory repertoires showed no such pattern. The conclusions drew on cross-sectional statistical analysis instead of tracking the same donors.

There are 11 residues in the CDR3. The germline V and J ends were trimmed by 5 bases and 7 bases, with 6 bases remaining between them. The sequenced sample was naive T cells sorted from blood. The clonotype originates from a man over 45 in good health. The chain uses TRBV12-3 or TRBV12-4 and TRBJ2-1; D remains unclear. CDR3: CASSNRNEQFF. CDR3 coding DNA: TGTGCCAGCAGTAATAGGAATGAGCAGTTCTTC.